Below, 11 T cell receptor beta chains from the same sample are listed, as sequenced in a study of T-cell memory formation after mild COVID-19. One entry per CDR3 protein results from TCRdb running MiXCR on the 5' RACE reads. In the table there are around 370,000 distinct CDR3 sequences, 21% of which are singletons. The sample was PBMCs or a T cell subset sorted from them (not recorded which). These receptor sequences come from an adult woman who had mild COVID-19 (a few samples of this study predate the infection). Cell type and time point are not known.

This clonotype showed up just a few times. The gene calls are TRBV7-3 and TRBJ1-2, with D tentatively TRBD1 (6 bases). Germline lookup yields CDR1 SGHTA and CDR2 FQGTGA. CDR3 length: 15 amino acids. Trimming shortened V by 0 bases and J by 2 bases, and 10 bases separated the two germline ends. The CDR3 loop is CASSLTGAPNYGYTF. For the CDR3, the DNA is TGTGCCAGCAGCTTAACGGGGGCTCCAAACTATGGCTACACCTTC.

This clonotype was found many times. A read error may account for a junction end that differs from germline. The V call is TRBV5-1, the J call TRBJ2-7; no definite D call. The CDR3 is 12 amino acids. CDR1 and CDR2 (germline): SGHRS, YFSETQ. CDR3 in DNA: TGTGCCAGCAGCCTGACCTCCTACGAGCAGTACTTC. Its translation: CASSLTSYEQYF. Together with reference TRBV5-1 and TRBJ2-7, the CDR3 gives the full variable domain: KAGVTQTPRYLIKTRGQQVTLSCSPISGHRSVSWYQQTPGQGLQFLFEYFSETQRNKGNFPGRFSGRQFSNSRSEMNVSTLELGDSALYLCASSLTSYEQYFGPGTRLTVT.

This clonotype was found once. This rearrangement joins TRBV5-1 to TRBJ1-4, with a possible D match to TRBD1 (6 bases). The CDR3 runs 15 residues. The V gene's germline CDR1 is SGHRS and CDR2 YFSETQ. Trimming removed 4 bases at V and 2 bases at J, with 12 bases between. The chain's CDR3 is CASSPWTVTNEKLFF. The CDR3 DNA follows: TGCGCCAGCAGCCCCTGGACAGTTACTAATGAAAAACTGTTTTTT.

This clonotype was picked up many times. The CDR3 loop is CARRHNTEAFF. In DNA form, the CDR3 reads TGCGCCAGGAGACATAACACTGAAGCTTTCTTT. The rearrangement uses TRBV5-1 and TRBJ1-1; no clear D gene. Germline CDR1 and CDR2: SGHRS and YFSETQ. This CDR3 has 11 amino acids. Between the trimmed V and J ends, which lost 8 bases and 2 bases, there was a span of 7 bases.

The table lists this clonotype with a few counts. V gene TRBV18 combines with J gene TRBJ2-1; D perhaps matches TRBD2 (5 bases). CDR3 length equals 14 residues. Germline loops: CDR1 KGHSH, CDR2 LQKENI. Deletions cut 6 bases from V and 8 bases from J, with 17 bases between. The CDR3 bases are TGTGCCAGCTCTCCTGACTACCTTCGGGATGAGCAGTTCTTC. This gives the protein CASSPDYLRDEQFF.

This chain joins TRBV5-1 and TRBJ2-5; D assignment may be TRBD1 or TRBD2 (5 bases each). The CDR3 length is 13 residues. The germline V gene has CDR1 SGHRS and CDR2 YFSETQ. V was cut by 7 bases and J by 5 bases, with 15 bases left in between. CDR3 region: CASGPGRPETQYF. CDR3 DNA: TGCGCCAGCGGACCGGGACGCCCGGAGACCCAGTACTTC. The full variable domain, in which reference TRBV5-1 and TRBJ2-5 provide the parts outside the CDR3, is KAGVTQTPRYLIKTRGQQVTLSCSPISGHRSVSWYQQTPGQGLQFLFEYFSETQRNKGNFPGRFSGRQFSNSRSEMNVSTLELGDSALYLCASGPGRPETQYFGPGTRLLVL.

The sample holds many counts of this clonotype. V usage is TRBV9 and J usage is TRBJ2-2; D is uncertain. The ends were cut back, 0 bases at V and 3 bases at J, with 0 bases in the middle. CDR1 and CDR2 (germline): SGDLS, YYNGEE. This CDR3 is 12 amino acids long. CDR3 DNA sequence: TGTGCCAGCAGCGTAGACACCGGGGAGCTGTTTTTT. Translating gives CASSVDTGELFF. The full variable domain, completed using reference TRBV9 and TRBJ2-2, is DSGVTQTPKHLITATGQRVTLRCSPRSGDLSVYWYQQSLDQGLQFLIQYYNGEERAKGNILERFSAQQFPDLHSELNLSSLELGDSALYFCASSVDTGELFFGEGSRLTVL.

This clonotype was observed a few times. The genes are TRBV18 and TRBJ1-5, with TRBD1 as a possible D gene (6 bases). Trimming took off 3 bases at V and 4 bases at J, with 13 bases between the two ends. The CDR3 extends over 15 amino acids. Germline V gives CDR1 KGHSH, CDR2 LQKENI. CDR3 coding DNA: TGTGCCAGCTCACCGGGGCAGGGGATAAATCAGCCCCAGCATTTT. It codes for CASSPGQGINQPQHF.

The rearrangement links TRBV5-1 to TRBJ1-2; D perhaps matches TRBD1 (5 bases). V was clipped by 4 bases and J by 7 bases, with 17 bases between them. The CDR3 runs 14 residues. Per the germline V gene, CDR1 is SGHRS and CDR2 is YFSETQ. This chain's CDR3 is CASSGELQGAGYTF. The DNA for the CDR3 is TGCGCCAGCAGCGGTGAACTTCAGGGAGCTGGCTACACCTTC.

The chain has TRBV20-1 and TRBJ2-1; TRBD2 aligns across 7 bases. The CDR3 sequence is 13 residues long. The junction had 4 bases not matched to a gene; V was cut back by 3 bases and J by 5 bases. Looked up from germline, CDR1 is DFQATT and CDR2 is SNEGSKA (reference sequence). CDR3 sequence: CSASGRSNNEQFF. CDR3 sequence (DNA): TGCAGTGCTAGCGGGAGGAGTAACAATGAGCAGTTCTTC.

The J gene is TRBJ2-2, the V gene TRBV29-1; D remains ambiguous. The CDR3 covers 12 residues. Trimming cost V 3 bases and J 6 bases, with 8 bases left between them. Looked up from germline, CDR1 is SQVTM and CDR2 is ANQGSEA. The CDR3 DNA follows: TGCAGCGTTGATACGGGCGCCGGGGAGCTGTTTTTT. Translation gives CSVDTGAGELFF.